Here is one TCR beta chain with its context. Its antigen is still unknown. Specified treatment: roughly 10-day PBMC culture with coronavirus spike peptide pools or control peptides (ViraFEST assay). The data were obtained in a study of vaccination and CD4 T cells after COVID-19. About the study: Each post-COVID sample was drawn after diagnosis, and the median interval was approximately 100 days (range 35 to 161). Cells were stimulated with overlapping spike peptide pools from SARS-CoV-2, HCoV-NL63, HCoV-OC43 and HCoV-229E.

Study-level results: Vaccine-specific clones numbering 304 of 307 showed spike mono-reactivity in convalescent patients.

Once obtained from cultured CD4+ T cells, the DNA was sequenced using the Oncomine TCR Beta short-read assay. TCRdb processed the PCR reads anew with MiXCR; each CDR3 protein has one entry. The sample lists around 13,000 distinct CDR3 sequences, roughly half occurring once. This CDR3 has 15 residues. The ends were cut back, 4 bases at V and 6 bases at J, with 16 bases in the middle. In germline, CDR1 is SGHTA, CDR2 FQGTGA. V gene TRBV7-3 combines with J gene TRBJ2-1; D possibly matches TRBD1 or TRBD2 (5 bases each). The source of this sequence is a human donor who had recovered from COVID-19. Source material: CD4+ T cells from blood, cultured in vitro. CDR3: CASSSGPEGTNEQFF. The CDR3 DNA follows: TGTGCCAGCAGCTCGGGACCAGAGGGAACCAATGAGCAGTTCTTC.